This TCR beta chain was identified in a study of vaccination and CD4 T cells after COVID-19. Treatment reported: roughly 10-day PBMC culture with coronavirus spike peptide pools or control peptides (ViraFEST assay). The unexposed donor gave CD4+ T cells before the COVID-19 pandemic (2011-2018). Notes on this clonotype: Its cognate antigen is unknown.

The CDR3 totals 14 residues. Germline values: CDR1 MDHEN, CDR2 SYDVKM. V was pared by 1 base and J by 7 bases, with 10 bases between. Cultured CD4+ T-cell DNA underwent Oncomine TCR Beta short-read sequencing. TCRdb analysed the PCR reads with MiXCR anew, one entry per CDR3 protein. The sample carries several thousand distinct CDR3 sequences, over 45% recorded once. The source is a human donor in good health. The chain combines TRBV28 with TRBJ1-4, with D possibly being TRBD1 (6 bases). The sample consisted of CD4+ T cells from blood, cultured in vitro. CDR3 nucleotides: TGTGCCAGCAGTTTATTCCAGGGGTCTGAAAAACTGTTTTTT. Its translation: CASSLFQGSEKLFF.